Below are 18 T cell receptor beta chains sequenced from a single sample in a study of blood T cells in healthy people across ages. A J-beta primer mix and a sample-barcoded 5' primer were used in a second PCR of roughly 6 to 12 cycles. TCRdb fed the 5' RACE reads into MiXCR, producing one record per CDR3 protein. The table shows 800,000 or so distinct CDR3 sequences, with 55% to 65% occurring only once. Sequences were obtained from blood. These receptor sequences come from a young man in good health.

DNA for the CDR3: TGCAGTGCTACACCGAGAAGGGGGGAAGTTGACTATGGCTACACCTTC. Protein product: CSATPRRGEVDYGYTF. The chain employs TRBV20-1 and TRBJ1-2, with D perhaps TRBD1 (6 bases). The CDR3 extends over 16 amino acids. Germline V gene data show CDR1 as DFQATT and CDR2 as SNEGSKA (reference sequence). The germline V and J ends were trimmed by 4 bases and 3 bases, with 21 bases remaining between them.

V and J are TRBV27 and TRBJ2-5; D might be TRBD2 (6 bases). The CDR3 covers 15 residues. The V gene's germline CDR1 is MNHEY and CDR2 SMNVEV (reference sequence). The V end lost 7 bases, the J end lost 11 bases, and 26 bases lay between the germline ends. CDR3 sequence reads: CASNLGPTEGNEQYF. In nucleotides, the CDR3 is TGTGCCAGCAACCTCGGCCCCACGGAGGGCAATGAGCAGTACTTC.

The CDR3 loop is CASSSPSAGRVDEQYF. DNA of the CDR3: TGTGCCAGCAGTTCGCCATCGGCAGGGAGAGTCGACGAGCAGTACTTC. The gene calls are TRBV28 and TRBJ2-5, with D tentatively TRBD1 or TRBD2 (5 bases each). TRBJ2-7 matches the DNA end more closely, so the J call is doubtful. Germline V lookup: CDR1 MDHEN, CDR2 SYDVKM. The CDR3 covers 16 residues.

V and J are TRBV20-1 and TRBJ1-6; TRBD1 matches 7 bases. The V gene end was trimmed by 4 bases and the J gene end by 1 base; junction bases not matched to a gene: 7. Germline assignment: CDR1 DFQATT and CDR2 SNEGSKA (reference sequence). The CDR3 is made up of 16 amino acids. The CDR3 region has the DNA TGCAGTGCTAAGTCAAGGGGGCGGTCCTATAATTCACCCCTCCACTTT. It codes for CSAKSRGRSYNSPLHF.

V and J are TRBV27 and TRBJ2-4; D might be TRBD2 (5 bases). Trimming shortened V by 3 bases and J by 13 bases, and 16 bases separated the two germline ends. This CDR3 is built from 13 residues. CDR1 and CDR2 (germline): MNHEY, SMNVEV (reference sequence). The CDR3 loop reads CASSLRAVYGQYF. Written as DNA, the CDR3 is TGTGCCAGCAGTTTGCGGGCAGTTTACGGGCAGTACTTC.

The chain is built from TRBV12-3 or TRBV12-4 and TRBJ2-1, with 14 bases lining up with TRBD2. The CDR3 is 16 residues long. The V segment lost 4 bases and the J segment 4 bases; nucleotides outside the gene matches: 3. The CDR3 DNA reads as TGTGCCAGCAGTTCGGGGACTAGCGGGGGATACAATGAGCAGTTCTTC. Protein sequence: CASSSGTSGGYNEQFF.

This clonotype was observed a single time. V and J are TRBV6-4 and TRBJ2-3; 13 positions match TRBD2. The CDR3 length is 16 residues. Germline assignment: CDR1 MRHNA and CDR2 SNTAGT. V shed 8 bases, J shed 2 bases, and the junction held 7 bases outside the gene matches. The CDR3 reads CASGTSGGAYTDTQYF. The CDR3 DNA follows: TGTGCCAGCGGCACTAGCGGGGGGGCCTACACAGATACGCAGTATTTT.

In its sample, this clonotype was seen a few times. V gene TRBV29-1 combines with J gene TRBJ2-1; D gene ambiguous. V gave up 4 bases and J gave up 0 bases, with 13 bases separating them. This CDR3 has 15 residues. Germline CDR1 SQVTM, CDR2 ANQGSEA. CDR3 in amino acids: CSVAGGALSYNEQFF. CDR3 nucleotides: TGCAGCGTTGCGGGCGGCGCCCTCTCCTACAATGAGCAGTTCTTC.

This chain uses TRBV27 with TRBJ2-1; D call uncertain. Germline V CDR1 and CDR2: MNHEY, SMNVEV (reference sequence). This CDR3 is built from 14 residues. The germline V and J ends were trimmed by 5 bases and 9 bases, with 17 bases remaining between them. The CDR3 loop is CASSPTSKRGEQFF. CDR3 sequence (DNA): TGTGCCAGCAGTCCTACCTCGAAGCGCGGTGAGCAGTTCTTC.

The V and J genes are TRBV30 and TRBJ2-1; possible D gene TRBD2, 6 bases. The germline V gene encodes CDR1 GTSNPN and CDR2 SVGIG (reference sequence). The CDR3 runs 13 residues. The V gene lost 4 bases and the J gene lost 6 bases, with 13 bases spanning the gap. CDR3 in amino acids: CAWMRDLGNEQFF. As DNA, the CDR3 is TGTGCCTGGATGAGGGACTTGGGCAATGAGCAGTTCTTC. Full variable domain (rest looked up from reference TRBV30 and TRBJ2-1): SQTIHQWPATLVQPVGSPLSLECTVEGTSNPNLYWYRQAAGRGLQLLFYSVGIGQISSEVPQNLSASRPQDRQFILSSKKLLLSDSGFYLCAWMRDLGNEQFFGPGTRLTVL.

In this sample, this clonotype turned up a few times. This chain links TRBV12-3 or TRBV12-4 with TRBJ1-1; D gene uncertain. The CDR3 sequence is 12 residues long. V was trimmed by 3 bases and J by 1 base, leaving 3 bases between them. The CDR3 DNA reads TGTGCCAGCAGTTTTTCGAACACTGAAGCTTTCTTT. As protein: CASSFSNTEAFF.

This CDR3 is CASSQEVAGGYTGELFF. The CDR3 DNA reads TGCGCCAGCAGCCAAGAAGTAGCGGGGGGCTACACCGGGGAGCTGTTTTTT. This chain links TRBV4-3 with TRBJ2-2; TRBD2 aligns across 10 bases. V trimming: 0 bases; J trimming: 3 bases; junction bases outside the gene matches: 4. This CDR3 is built from 17 residues. The germline gives CDR1 LGHNA, CDR2 YSLEER.

J is TRBJ2-5 and V is TRBV5-1; D unresolved. CDR1 is SGHRS and CDR2 is YFSETQ in the germline V gene. Trimming removed 7 bases from V and 7 bases from J, with 14 bases in between. The CDR3 is 12 residues long. CDR3 nucleotide sequence: TGCGCCAGCGGTGGCGCCCGCGGGACCCAGTACTTC. Encoded protein: CASGGARGTQYF.

A few counts support this clonotype. The chain uses TRBV4-2 and TRBJ2-3, with D possibly TRBD2 on 6 matching bases. Trimming cost V 1 base and J 1 base, with 12 bases left between them. CDR3 length: 16 amino acids. CDR1 LGHNA and CDR2 YNFKEQ come from the germline V gene. CDR3 in DNA: TGTGCCAGCAGCCAAGGACGAGGAGGGGGCACAGATACGCAGTATTTT. Protein: CASSQGRGGGTDTQYF.

The rearrangement uses TRBV24-1 and TRBJ2-3; no clear D gene. CDR3 length: 16 residues. V lost 4 bases and J lost 1, with 14 bases in between. CDR1 is KGHDR, CDR2 SFDVKD, per germline. CDR3 bases: TGTGCCACCAGTGAGAGACAAGGGTTCGGCACAGATACGCAGTATTTT. Translating it yields CATSERQGFGTDTQYF.

The V call is TRBV9, the J call TRBJ2-7; D is uncertain. The CDR3 consists of 13 residues. From germline, CDR1 is SGDLS and CDR2 YYNGEE. Trimming cost V 4 bases and J 3 bases, with 11 bases left between them. The CDR3 bases are TGTGCCAGCAGCCTGAGAGAGAACTACGAGCAGTACTTC. Protein product: CASSLRENYEQYF.

The gene calls are TRBV10-3 and TRBJ2-5; D remains ambiguous. TRBJ2-7 explains the end of the DNA better; the J call may be wrong. The germline CDR1 and CDR2 sequences are ENHRY and SYGVKD. The CDR3 covers 13 residues. The CDR3 here is CAISSLVGDEQYF. CDR3 nucleotides: TGTGCCATCAGTTCCCTCGTTGGGGACGAGCAGTACTTC.

The V call is TRBV5-1, the J call TRBJ1-6; perhaps TRBD1 as D (6 bases). The CDR3 spans 15 residues. Germline V gives CDR1 SGHRS, CDR2 YFSETQ. The ends were cut back, 4 bases at V and 8 bases at J, with 16 bases in the middle. The CDR3 nucleotides are TGCGCCAGCAGCCCGGGGGCCGTAGGGGATTCACCCCTCCACTTT. Translating it yields CASSPGAVGDSPLHF.